These 13 T cell receptor beta chains share one sample of origin, sequenced in a study of blood T cell repertoires in COVID-19. The assay was immunoSEQ multiplex PCR, and TCRdb's table has in-frame clones only and misses some. Among more than 60,000 clones listed, 70% to 90% were seen once. Sequences were obtained from peripheral blood. These receptors all come from a human donor in a cohort sampled during active COVID-19.

The CDR3 DNA reads TGTGCCAGCAGCCAAGCGATCCGGGGGGGCTGGCAAGAGACCCAGTACTTC. It yields the protein CASSQAIRGGWQETQYF. This chain connects TRBV3-1 (or the pseudogene TRBV3-2) to TRBJ2-5; TRBD2 matches at 8 bases. The CDR3 has 17 residues. Germline V gene sequence: CDR1 LGHDT, CDR2 YNNKEL (reference sequence). V gave up 1 base and J gave up 2 bases; unmatched junction bases: 9.

The chain uses TRBV14 and TRBJ1-3; perhaps TRBD1 as D (5 bases). This CDR3 is 16 amino acids long. Germline CDR1 reads SGHDN; CDR2 reads FVKESK. With 0 bases removed from V and 3 bases from J, the gap between germline ends came to 12 bases. CDR3 protein: CASSQDGRADGNTIYF. The DNA for the CDR3 is TGTGCCAGCAGCCAAGACGGCAGGGCCGATGGAAACACCATATATTTT.

The V and J genes are TRBV5-8 and TRBJ1-2, with D hard to call. Germline V gives CDR1 SGHTS, CDR2 YDEGEE. The CDR3 is 14 amino acids. Trimming pared 4 bases from V and 8 bases from J, leaving 18 bases between. CDR3 bases: TGTGCCAGCAGCCGCGGAGACGGCCCGGGGGGCTACACCTTC. It translates to CASSRGDGPGGYTF.

The V and J genes are TRBV7-2 and TRBJ1-5; D possibly corresponds to TRBD1 (5 bases). Germline CDR1 SGHTA, CDR2 FQGNSA. V gave up 5 bases and J gave up 2 bases, with 16 bases separating them. The CDR3 spans 16 residues. Here the CDR3 reads CASSLGSTRGNQPQHF. The DNA for the CDR3 is TGTGCCAGCAGCCTAGGTAGTACCAGGGGCAATCAGCCCCAGCATTTT. Variable domain in full (rest from reference TRBV7-2 and TRBJ1-5): GAGVSQSPSNKVTEKGKDVELRCDPISGHTALYWYRQSLGQGLEFLIYFQGNSAPDKSGLPSDRFSAERTGGSVSTLTIQRTQQEDSAVYLCASSLGSTRGNQPQHFGDGTRLSIL.

This sequence joins TRBV11-3 and TRBJ2-5; weak D call: TRBD2 (5 bases). V lost 1 base, J lost 4 bases, and 7 bases lay in between. The CDR3 length is 13 residues. Germline assignment: CDR1 SGHNT and CDR2 YENEEA. This CDR3 reads CASSLGERETQYF. In DNA, the CDR3 is TGTGCCAGCAGCTTAGGGGAGAGAGAGACCCAGTACTTC.

Written as DNA, the CDR3 is TGTGCCAGCAGCTTACGCGGGGGCGCTGGGTACGAGCAGTACTTC. It codes for CASSLRGGAGYEQYF. The chain is built from TRBV5-5 and TRBJ2-7; D perhaps matches TRBD2 (7 bases). CDR1 and CDR2 from the germline V gene are SGHKS and YYEKEE (reference sequence). This CDR3 comprises 15 residues. The V gene lost 2 bases and the J gene lost 4 bases, with 16 bases spanning the gap.

The J gene is TRBJ2-1, the V gene TRBV25-1; possibly TRBD2 for D (5 bases). Germline V gene data show CDR1 as MGHDK and CDR2 as SYGVNS. V dropped 7 bases and J dropped 10 bases, with 20 bases sitting between them. The CDR3 contains 14 residues. The CDR3 DNA is TGTGCCAGCACCGGCCGGGCCCCAAGGAGGGAGCAGTTCTTC. It encodes CASTGRAPRREQFF.

The chain has TRBV5-4 and TRBJ2-2; 9 bases are a match to TRBD1. Germline V gives CDR1 SGHNT, CDR2 YYREEE (reference sequence). The length of the CDR3 is 15 residues. The V segment lost 3 bases and the J segment 7 bases; nucleotides outside the gene matches: 7. Here the CDR3 DNA reads TGTGCCAGCAGCTGGCCGGGACAGGGTAACGGGGAGCTGTTTTTT. This codes for CASSWPGQGNGELFF. The full variable domain, its missing parts supplied by reference TRBV5-4 and TRBJ2-2, is ETGVTQSPTHLIKTRGQQVTLRCSSQSGHNTVSWYQQALGQGPQFIFQYYREEENGRGNFPPRFSGLQFPNYSSELNVNALELDDSALYLCASSWPGQGNGELFFGEGSRLTVL.

This clone was picked up one time. This chain connects TRBV5-8 to TRBJ2-5; 9 nucleotides line up with TRBD2. The J segment lost 0 bases and the V segment lost 4 bases, leaving 7 bases of the junction unmatched. This CDR3 is 16 amino acids long. Germline V gene sequence: CDR1 SGHTS, CDR2 YDEGEE. The CDR3 region has the DNA TGTGCCAGCAGCCAATGGCTAGCGGGGTACCAAGAGACCCAGTACTTC. Its translation: CASSQWLAGYQETQYF. Full variable domain (rest looked up from reference TRBV5-8 and TRBJ2-5): EAGVTQSPTHLIKTRGQQATLRCSPISGHTSVYWYQQALGLGLQFLLWYDEGEERNRGNFPPRFSGRQFPNYSSELNVNALELEDSALYLCASSQWLAGYQETQYFGPGTRLLVL.

The chain is built from TRBV5-8 and TRBJ2-5, with 11 nucleotides matching TRBD2. The germline V gene encodes CDR1 SGHTS and CDR2 YDEGEE. Unmatched junction bases numbered 6, after V lost 4 bases and J lost 1 base. This CDR3 has 16 amino acids. The CDR3 DNA sequence: TGTGCCAGCAGCGAAGGGACTAGCGGACCCCAAGAGACCCAGTACTTC. Translation gives CASSEGTSGPQETQYF. Supplemented by reference TRBV5-8 and TRBJ2-5, the full variable domain reads EAGVTQSPTHLIKTRGQQATLRCSPISGHTSVYWYQQALGLGLQFLLWYDEGEERNRGNFPPRFSGRQFPNYSSELNVNALELEDSALYLCASSEGTSGPQETQYFGPGTRLLVL.

This chain links TRBV3-1 (or the pseudogene TRBV3-2) with TRBJ2-5, with D possibly TRBD1 on 6 matching bases. Trimming cost V 4 bases and J 2 bases, with 14 bases left between them. CDR1 LGHDT and CDR2 YNNKEL come from the germline V gene (reference sequence). CDR3 length equals 15 residues. The CDR3 DNA follows: TGTGCCAGCAGCCCGCTGACAGGCCTTCAAGAGACCCAGTACTTC. This codes for CASSPLTGLQETQYF.

This chain uses TRBV18 with TRBJ1-4; the match to TRBD1 covers 8 bases. CDR1 is KGHSH and CDR2 is LQKENI in the germline V gene. J lost 7 bases, V lost 2 bases, and 3 bases had no gene match. This CDR3 has 14 amino acids. CDR3 in DNA: TGTGCCAGCTCACCAGGACAGGGTCGTGAAAAACTGTTTTTT. Amino acid sequence: CASSPGQGREKLFF.

The sample holds one count of this clone. The CDR3 DNA sequence: TGTGCCAGCAGCCCGGGCGGGGTGACCGGGGAGCTGTTTTTT. Protein product: CASSPGGVTGELFF. The chain recombines TRBV7-2 with TRBJ2-2; a weak D match, TRBD2 (6 bases). Germline CDR1 and CDR2: SGHTA and FQGNSA. CDR3 length: 14 residues. V was shortened by 5 bases and J by 5 bases, with 12 bases between the two germline ends. Together with reference TRBV7-2 and TRBJ2-2, the CDR3 gives the full variable domain: GAGVSQSPSNKVTEKGKDVELRCDPISGHTALYWYRQSLGQGLEFLIYFQGNSAPDKSGLPSDRFSAERTGGSVSTLTIQRTQQEDSAVYLCASSPGGVTGELFFGEGSRLTVL.